Reported below is one T cell receptor (beta chain). This entry belongs to a study of blood T cell repertoires in COVID-19. Participants, about 18 to 89 years old, spanned about 26 US areas. Categorization into cohorts depended on clinical history that participants reported. Measured with immunoSEQ multiplex PCR; TCRdb has only the in-frame clones, and not every one. The sample contains 350,000 or so clones, roughly 87% of which appear only once. The source material was PBMCs or T cells enriched from blood (not recorded which). The clonotype comes from a woman aged 30 to 39 who had recovered from COVID-19.

CDR3: CASSPGSSDTQYF. CDR3 coding DNA: TGCGCCAGCAGCCCCGGGTCGAGCGATACGCAGTATTTT. This chain links TRBV4-1 with TRBJ2-3; D is undetermined. The CDR3 loop spans 13 amino acids. Germline values: CDR1 MGHRA, CDR2 YSYEKL. The V and J ends lost 4 bases and 6 bases respectively, with 11 bases between them.